Listed below are T cell receptor beta chains from one sample, sequenced in a study of read filtering for tumor transcriptome and immune sequencing. MiXCR was run by TCRdb on the reads, yielding one entry per CDR3 protein. The sample has tens of thousands of distinct CDR3 sequences; approximately 12% are singletons. The sequencing sample was made of a population of CD138-negative cells sorted from bone marrow. These receptors were taken from a donor aged 40 or over with multiple myeloma. Both conserved end residues are part of each CDR3. D genes are given only for firm matches. Clone sizes are given selectively: once, few, many, or a class where the clone is expanded.

V gene: TRBV5-4; J gene: TRBJ2-1; clone size: many; D gene: TRBD2; CDR3 DNA: TGTGCCAGCAGCTTGGGGACTAGCGGGAGGGCCGAACATGAGCAGTTCTTC; CDR3 protein: CASSLGTSGRAEHEQFF
V gene: TRBV6-6; J gene: TRBJ2-3; clone size: many; D gene: NA; CDR3 DNA: TGTGCCAGCAGTTTCCCGGATACGCAGTATTTT; CDR3 protein: CASSFPDTQYF
V gene: TRBV11-1; J gene: TRBJ1-1; clone size: NA; D gene: NA; CDR3 DNA: TGTGCCAGCAGACCCGGGGGGAGCAACACTGAAGCTTTCTTT; CDR3 protein: CASRPGGSNTEAFF
V gene: TRBV5-1; J gene: TRBJ2-2; clone size: many; D gene: NA; CDR3 DNA: TGCGCCAGCAGTTGGGTCCTAAACACCGGGGAGCTGTTTTTT; CDR3 protein: CASSWVLNTGELFF
V gene: TRBV11-2; J gene: TRBJ2-5; clone size: many; D gene: NA; CDR3 DNA: TGTGCCAGCAGTTCAACCCTGGGGGGTTTGGCAGAGACCCAGTACTTC; CDR3 protein: CASSSTLGGLAETQYF
V gene: TRBV10-3; J gene: TRBJ2-6; clone size: many; D gene: TRBD1; CDR3 DNA: TGTGCCACCGCAGGGGGCGGTGTGGGATCTGGGGCCAACGTCCTGACTTTC; CDR3 protein: CATAGGGVGSGANVLTF
V gene: TRBV4-1; J gene: TRBJ2-7; clone size: many; D gene: NA; CDR3 DNA: TGCGCCAGCAGCCAAGGAAGCAACTCCTACGAGCAGTACTTC; CDR3 protein: CASSQGSNSYEQYF
V gene: TRBV29-1; J gene: TRBJ2-5; clone size: few; D gene: TRBD2; CDR3 DNA: TGCAGCGTTGCCCCTGCGGGGGCCCAGTACTTC; CDR3 protein: CSVAPAGAQYF
V gene: TRBV4-3; J gene: TRBJ1-1; clone size: few; D gene: NA; CDR3 DNA: TGCGCCAGCAGCCAAGAAGGCGCTCGGTACACTGAAGCTTTCTTT; CDR3 protein: CASSQEGARYTEAFF
V gene: TRBV29-1; J gene: TRBJ2-2; clone size: many; D gene: NA; CDR3 DNA: TGCAGCGTTGTTTCGAACACCGGGGAGCTGTTTTTT; CDR3 protein: CSVVSNTGELFF
V gene: TRBV6-5; J gene: TRBJ1-4; clone size: many; D gene: NA; CDR3 DNA: TGTGCCAGCAGCCTGGACAGAAATGAAAAACTGTTTTTT; CDR3 protein: CASSLDRNEKLFF
V gene: TRBV6-6; J gene: TRBJ2-1; clone size: NA; D gene: TRBD2; CDR3 DNA: TGTGCCAGCAGTCGAATAGCGGGAGGGCTCAATGAGCAGTTCTTC; CDR3 protein: CASSRIAGGLNEQFF
V gene: TRBV30; J gene: TRBJ1-1; clone size: many; D gene: NA; CDR3 DNA: TGTGCCTGGAGTGGTCTGTGGTTGGCCACTGAAGCTTTCTTT; CDR3 protein: CAWSGLWLATEAFF
V gene: TRBV4-3; J gene: TRBJ1-6; clone size: many; D gene: NA; CDR3 DNA: TGCGCCAGCAGCCAAGAAAGGGCAGGGAGCTCCTATAATTCACCCCTCCACTTT; CDR3 protein: CASSQERAGSSYNSPLHF
V gene: TRBV24-1; J gene: TRBJ2-1; clone size: many; D gene: TRBD2; CDR3 DNA: TGTGCCACCAGTACGGGACTAGCGGGAGGTAGGGGCTACAATGAGCAGTTCTTC; CDR3 protein: CATSTGLAGGRGYNEQFF
V gene: TRBV5-1; J gene: TRBJ2-1; clone size: many; D gene: NA; CDR3 DNA: TGCGCCAGCAGCTTGGTGGTTAGCGGAGGTTACAATGAGCAGTTCTTC; CDR3 protein: CASSLVVSGGYNEQFF
V gene: TRBV28; J gene: TRBJ2-3; clone size: many; D gene: TRBD2; CDR3 DNA: TGTGCCAGCTCCAGTTTAGTACTAGCGGGAGTCGGGCAGTATTTT; CDR3 protein: CASSSLVLAGVGQYF
V gene: TRBV5-5; J gene: TRBJ2-6; clone size: many; D gene: NA; CDR3 DNA: TGTGCCAGCAGCCTCTCTAGCTCTGGGGCCAACGTCCTGACTTTC; CDR3 protein: CASSLSSSGANVLTF
V gene: TRBV6-5; J gene: TRBJ2-1; clone size: NA; D gene: TRBD2; CDR3 DNA: TGTGCCAGCAGTTACTCCGGGACTAGCGCCTACAATGAGCGGTTCTTC; CDR3 protein: CASSYSGTSAYNERFF
V gene: TRBV29-1; J gene: TRBJ2-1; clone size: many; D gene: NA; CDR3 DNA: TGCAGCGCTTCCCCGATATCGAGCTCCTACAATGAGCAGTTCTTC; CDR3 protein: CSASPISSSYNEQFF
V gene: TRBV6-2/TRBV6-3; J gene: TRBJ2-7; clone size: many; D gene: TRBD1; CDR3 DNA: TGTGCCAGCAGTACCCGGACAGGTCGAGTCGAGCAGTACTTC; CDR3 protein: CASSTRTGRVEQYF
V gene: TRBV7-2; J gene: TRBJ2-7; clone size: NA; D gene: NA; CDR3 DNA: TGTGCCAGCAGCTTAGACACCGGAGTTCCAGGCTACGAGCAGTACTTC; CDR3 protein: CASSLDTGVPGYEQYF
V gene: TRBV10-3; J gene: TRBJ2-5; clone size: many; D gene: TRBD1; CDR3 DNA: TGTGCCATCAGTGGGGACAGGAGTCTACAAGAGACCCAGTACTTC; CDR3 protein: CAISGDRSLQETQYF
V gene: TRBV7-9; J gene: TRBJ2-1; clone size: many; D gene: NA; CDR3 DNA: TGTGCCAGCAGCTTAGATGGTGGTTACGATGAGCAGTTCTTC; CDR3 protein: CASSLDGGYDEQFF
V gene: TRBV20-1; J gene: TRBJ1-1; clone size: many; D gene: NA; CDR3 DNA: TGCAGTGAGAATGGACTCTTGAACACTGAAGCTTTCTTT; CDR3 protein: CSENGLLNTEAFF
V gene: TRBV29-1; J gene: TRBJ2-1; clone size: many; D gene: NA; CDR3 DNA: TGCAGCGCTTATAGTTTGACTTCCTACAATGAGCAGTTCTTC; CDR3 protein: CSAYSLTSYNEQFF
V gene: TRBV20-1; J gene: TRBJ2-3; clone size: many; D gene: TRBD2; CDR3 DNA: TGCAGTGCTAGAGCTAAGGCTAGCGGTCTTAAAGATACGCAGTATTTT; CDR3 protein: CSARAKASGLKDTQYF
V gene: TRBV7-2; J gene: TRBJ2-1; clone size: many; D gene: TRBD2; CDR3 DNA: TGTGCCAGCAGCTTAGAGTTGGCGAGCGGGAGGTCCAATGAGCAGTTCTTC; CDR3 protein: CASSLELASGRSNEQFF
V gene: TRBV2; J gene: TRBJ2-3; clone size: many; D gene: TRBD2; CDR3 DNA: TGTGCCAGCGTCAGGACTAGCGGGAGGCTCTCAGATACGCAGTATTTT; CDR3 protein: CASVRTSGRLSDTQYF
V gene: TRBV6-1; J gene: TRBJ2-2; clone size: many; D gene: NA; CDR3 DNA: TGTGCCAGCTGCGTAGACATTCAGGCCGGGGAGCTGTTTTTT; CDR3 protein: CASCVDIQAGELFF
V gene: TRBV7-6; J gene: TRBJ2-3; clone size: many; D gene: TRBD2; CDR3 DNA: TGTGCCAGCAGCCCCGAAGGGACTAGCGGCACAGATACGCAGTATTTT; CDR3 protein: CASSPEGTSGTDTQYF
V gene: TRBV2; J gene: TRBJ2-1; clone size: NA; D gene: NA; CDR3 DNA: TGTGCCACCAATGAATTAAGGGATGAGCAGTTCTTC; CDR3 protein: CATNELRDEQFF
V gene: TRBV30; J gene: TRBJ2-7; clone size: many; D gene: NA; CDR3 DNA: TGTGCCTGGAGTGTAACAGGGTGGGAGCAGTACTTC; CDR3 protein: CAWSVTGWEQYF
V gene: TRBV7-2; J gene: TRBJ2-3; clone size: many; D gene: NA; CDR3 DNA: TGTGCCAGCAGCCTGAGGGGGGCGCAGTATTTT; CDR3 protein: CASSLRGAQYF
V gene: TRBV29-1; J gene: TRBJ2-2; clone size: many; D gene: NA; CDR3 DNA: TGCAGCGTTGTTCCTAGCGACAACACCGGGGAGCTGTTTTTT; CDR3 protein: CSVVPSDNTGELFF
V gene: TRBV7-3; J gene: TRBJ1-3; clone size: NA; D gene: TRBD1; CDR3 DNA: TGTGCCAGCACCGTTACTCCGGGACAGGGACCTCCTGGAAACACCATATATTTT; CDR3 protein: CASTVTPGQGPPGNTIYF
V gene: TRBV20-1; J gene: TRBJ2-5; clone size: many; D gene: TRBD2; CDR3 DNA: TGCAGTGCTAGAAGCCTCGCGGGAGATCAAGAGACCCAGTACTTC; CDR3 protein: CSARSLAGDQETQYF
V gene: TRBV20-1; J gene: TRBJ1-1; clone size: NA; D gene: NA; CDR3 DNA: TGCAGTGCTTTATCAGGGGCCACTGTAGCTTTCTTT; CDR3 protein: CSALSGATVAFF
V gene: TRBV7-9; J gene: TRBJ2-5; clone size: many; D gene: NA; CDR3 DNA: TGTGCCAGCAGCTTACTTGAGGGTTCGAGGGAGACCCAGTACTTC; CDR3 protein: CASSLLEGSRETQYF
V gene: TRBV5-1; J gene: TRBJ2-3; clone size: many; D gene: NA; CDR3 DNA: TGCGCCAGCAGCTTGTCGGGACGATCAGATACGCAGTATTTT; CDR3 protein: CASSLSGRSDTQYF
V gene: TRBV6-6; J gene: TRBJ2-2; clone size: many; D gene: NA; CDR3 DNA: TGTGCCAGCAGAACCGGACAACGGAACACCGGGGAGCTGTTTTTT; CDR3 protein: CASRTGQRNTGELFF
V gene: TRBV7-3; J gene: TRBJ2-1; clone size: many; D gene: NA; CDR3 DNA: TGTGCCAGCTCATCGCACCCCTACAATGAGCAGTTCTTC; CDR3 protein: CASSSHPYNEQFF
V gene: TRBV7-3; J gene: TRBJ2-1; clone size: many; D gene: NA; CDR3 DNA: TGTGCCAGCAGCCTTCTCCCCGGGAGTGGTTACAATGAGCAGTTCTTC; CDR3 protein: CASSLLPGSGYNEQFF
V gene: TRBV29-1; J gene: TRBJ2-3; clone size: many; D gene: TRBD1; CDR3 DNA: TGCAGCGTTTCCGGGACAGGGGGCACAGATACGCAGTATTTT; CDR3 protein: CSVSGTGGTDTQYF